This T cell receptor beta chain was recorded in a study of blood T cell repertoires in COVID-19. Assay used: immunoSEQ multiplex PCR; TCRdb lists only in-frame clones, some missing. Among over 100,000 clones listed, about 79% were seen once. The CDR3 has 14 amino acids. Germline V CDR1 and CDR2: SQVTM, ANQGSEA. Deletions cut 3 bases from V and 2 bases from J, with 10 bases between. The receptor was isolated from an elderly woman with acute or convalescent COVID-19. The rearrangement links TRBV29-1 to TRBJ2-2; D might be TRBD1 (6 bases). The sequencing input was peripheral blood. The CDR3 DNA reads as TGCAGCGTTGAGAAGGGGACAAACACCGGGGAGCTGTTTTTT. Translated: CSVEKGTNTGELFF.